Presented here are 20 T cell receptor beta chains from one specimen sequenced in a study of human CD8 memory T cell subsets. UMI-labeled 5' RACE was used to make TCR beta libraries. TCRdb reprocessed the 5' RACE reads and keeps a single row for each CDR3 protein, giving no DNA. Recorded here are 10,000 to 14,000 distinct CDR3 sequences; the top ten clones represent about 8.6%. Sequencing was carried out using CD8+ T cells from PBMCs. The receptors stem from a human donor in good health.

This clonotype registers medium-sized (0.01 to 0.1%) by frequency. This chain links TRBV20-1 with TRBJ2-4; the D call of TRBD1 rests on TCRdb alone, since no DNA is present to check it. The CDR3 spans 14 residues. Looked up from germline, CDR1 is DFQATT and CDR2 is SNEGSKA (reference sequence). CDR3 amino acids: CSAPRGGDANIQYF.

The chain employs TRBV12-3 or TRBV12-4 and TRBJ2-7; lacking DNA, the TRBD1 call made by TCRdb goes unchecked. This CDR3 region has 12 residues. This chain's CDR3 is CASSDRVNEQYF.

The CDR3 spells CSANPPRTEITDTQYF. This sequence joins TRBV20-1 and TRBJ2-3; TCRdb picks TRBD1, but there is no DNA to check that call. The length of the CDR3 is 16 residues. In germline, CDR1 is DFQATT, CDR2 SNEGSKA (reference sequence).

This clonotype counts as medium-sized by frequency. V and J are TRBV11-3 and TRBJ2-1; checking the TCRdb D call of TRBD2 is not possible without DNA. Germline CDR1 SGHNT, CDR2 YENEEA. This CDR3 is built from 16 residues. CDR3 amino acids: CASSAIAGYDLVEQFF. Full variable domain (missing parts from reference TRBV11-3 and TRBJ2-1): EAGVVQSPRYKIIEKKQPVAFWCNPISGHNTLYWYLQNLGQGPELLIRYENEEAVDDSQLPKDRFSAERLKGVDSTLKIQPAELGDSAVYLCASSAIAGYDLVEQFFGPGTRLTVL.

The J gene is TRBJ2-7, the V gene TRBV7-2. This CDR3 region has 14 residues. Germline loops: CDR1 SGHTA, CDR2 FQGNSA. The CDR3 sequence is CASSSISGSYEQYF.

The chain employs TRBV27 and TRBJ1-4; with no DNA, the TCRdb D assignment of TRBD1 cannot be verified. This CDR3 contains 18 residues. Germline CDR1 MNHEY, CDR2 SMNVEV (reference sequence). The CDR3 reads CASSSRPRGPATNEKLFF.

V usage is TRBV20-1 and J usage is TRBJ2-1; the TRBD2 assignment by TCRdb is unverifiable without DNA. The CDR3 runs 15 residues. From germline, CDR1 is DFQATT and CDR2 SNEGSKA (reference sequence). The CDR3 region is CSARSVGLAPNEQFF.

This chain uses TRBV7-6 with TRBJ2-1. This CDR3 has 15 residues. Germline CDR1 reads SGHVS; CDR2 reads FNYEAQ. CDR3 in amino acids: CASSLFDGVNNEQFF.

This clonotype ranks as large in terms of frequency. V usage is TRBV28 and J usage is TRBJ2-7. This CDR3 has 14 amino acids. Germline V gene data show CDR1 as MDHEN and CDR2 as SYDVKM. The CDR3 here is CASSPLTSLYEQYF. Full variable domain (remainder filled in from reference TRBV28 and TRBJ2-7): DVKVTQSSRYLVKRTGEKVFLECVQDMDHENMFWYRQDPGLGLRLIYFSYDVKMKEKGDIPEGYSVSREKKERFSLILESASTNQTSMYLCASSPLTSLYEQYFGPGTRLTVT.

The CDR3 is CASSLRGSSYNEQFF. The V call is TRBV14, the J call TRBJ2-1; the D call from TCRdb, TRBD2, cannot be confirmed without DNA. The germline V gene has CDR1 SGHDN and CDR2 FVKESK. The CDR3 covers 15 residues.

Its frequency marks this clonotype as medium-sized. The chain uses TRBV11-2 and TRBJ2-1; TCRdb selects TRBD2, and the lack of DNA leaves this call unchecked. Germline V gene data show CDR1 as SGHAT and CDR2 as FQNNGV. The CDR3 covers 12 residues. The chain's CDR3 is CASSFSGGTGFF.

The V and J genes are TRBV10-3 and TRBJ2-5. CDR3 length: 13 residues. The germline V gene has CDR1 ENHRY and CDR2 SYGVKD. Here the CDR3 reads CAISDNVAETQYF.

The rearrangement joins TRBV6-5 to TRBJ2-7; the TCRdb call, TRBD2, lacks DNA for checking. The CDR3 is 17 amino acids. Germline-derived CDR1 and CDR2 are MNHEY and SVGAGI. The CDR3 region is CASSPHPGTSFPYEQYF.

This chain links TRBV20-1 with TRBJ2-5; the TRBD2 assignment by TCRdb is unverifiable without DNA. The CDR3 runs to 15 residues. From germline, CDR1 is DFQATT and CDR2 SNEGSKA (reference sequence). The CDR3 region is CSAVPLGLARETQYF.

Frequency places this clonotype as medium-sized. This sequence joins TRBV7-9 and TRBJ2-7; the D call of TRBD1 rests on TCRdb alone, since no DNA is present to check it. CDR1 is SEHNR and CDR2 is FQNEAQ in the germline V gene (reference sequence). The length of the CDR3 is 11 residues. CDR3 sequence reads: CASSPGLEQYF.

The chain recombines TRBV28 with TRBJ1-2. The CDR3 length is 16 residues. Germline CDR1 is MDHEN and CDR2 is SYDVKM. CDR3 protein: CASSSHDGELWHGYTF.

J is TRBJ2-3 and V is TRBV20-1; lacking DNA, the TRBD2 call made by TCRdb goes unchecked. The germline V gene has CDR1 DFQATT and CDR2 SNEGSKA (reference sequence). The CDR3 runs 16 residues. CDR3 amino acids: CSARGLAGVYADTQYF.

The rearrangement joins TRBV3-1 to TRBJ1-1; TCRdb returns TRBD1, unconfirmable since there is no DNA. Germline loops: CDR1 LGHDT, CDR2 YNNKEL (reference sequence). The CDR3 sequence is 14 residues long. CDR3 loop: CASSQEAGIAEAFF.

V gene TRBV29-1 combines with J gene TRBJ2-7; with no DNA, the TCRdb D assignment of TRBD1 cannot be verified. The CDR3 contains 13 residues. CDR1 and CDR2 from the germline V gene are SQVTM and ANQGSEA. CDR3: CSVAATGNYEQYF.

Frequency places this clonotype as medium-sized. This sequence joins TRBV5-6 and TRBJ1-1; TCRdb indicates TRBD1, and absent DNA this call remains unverified. Germline V gives CDR1 SGHDT, CDR2 YYEEEE. The CDR3 length is 18 residues. The CDR3 sequence is CASSGRRDRDEWDTEAFF.